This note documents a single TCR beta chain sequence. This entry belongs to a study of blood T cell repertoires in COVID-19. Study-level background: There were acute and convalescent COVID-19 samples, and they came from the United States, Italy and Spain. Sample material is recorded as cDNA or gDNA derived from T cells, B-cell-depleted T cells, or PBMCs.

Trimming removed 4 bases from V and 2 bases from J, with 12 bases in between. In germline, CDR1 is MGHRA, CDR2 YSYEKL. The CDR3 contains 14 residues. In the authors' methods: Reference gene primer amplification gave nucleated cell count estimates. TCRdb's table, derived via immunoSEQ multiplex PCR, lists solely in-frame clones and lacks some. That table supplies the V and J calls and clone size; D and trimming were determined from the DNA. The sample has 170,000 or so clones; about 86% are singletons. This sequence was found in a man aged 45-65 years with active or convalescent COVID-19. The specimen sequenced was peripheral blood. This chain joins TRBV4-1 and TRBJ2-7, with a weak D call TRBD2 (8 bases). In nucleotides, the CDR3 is TGCGCCAGCAGCCTAGCGGGACAGACCTACGAGCAGTACTTC. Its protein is CASSLAGQTYEQYF.